Shown below are 5 T cell receptor beta chains from a single sample sequenced in a study of T cells after yellow fever vaccination. From the 5' RACE reads, TCRdb called clonotypes with MiXCR, one entry per CDR3 protein. This repertoire shows hundreds of thousands of distinct CDR3 sequences, roughly 19% found once; its top ten account for around 15%. The specimen was PBMCs, collected 15 days after the yellow fever booster vaccination. The receptors originated from a man aged 30-40 years who received the YFV17D yellow fever vaccine.

This clonotype came up a few times. The CDR3 here is CASSVDRASTGELFF. CDR3 coding DNA: TGTGCCAGCAGCGTAGACAGGGCTTCGACCGGGGAGCTGTTTTTT. The genes are TRBV9 and TRBJ2-2, with D possibly being TRBD1 (6 bases). This CDR3 is 15 amino acids long. CDR1 and CDR2 from the germline V gene are SGDLS and YYNGEE. V gave up 0 bases and J gave up 5 bases, with 11 bases separating them.

In its sample, this clonotype was seen a few times. This sequence joins TRBV29-1 and TRBJ2-2; TRBD2 agrees at 7 bases. The CDR3 has 15 residues. Germline CDR1 reads SQVTM; CDR2 reads ANQGSEA. Trimming cost V 6 bases and J 1 base; bases outside gene matches: 8. The CDR3 DNA reads TGCAGCGTGGTTCTAGCGGAGCTGAACACCGGGGAGCTGTTTTTT. Protein product: CSVVLAELNTGELFF.

This clonotype came up many times. V is TRBV18 and J is TRBJ1-5; D remains unclear. Germline CDR1 KGHSH, CDR2 LQKENI. Trimming shortened V by 2 bases and J by 4 bases, and 6 bases separated the two germline ends. The CDR3 sequence is 13 residues long. The CDR3 DNA reads as TGTGCCAGCTCACCAAATGGAAATCAGCCCCAGCATTTT. Encoded protein: CASSPNGNQPQHF.

The chain is built from TRBV7-9 and TRBJ2-1; D perhaps matches TRBD2 (6 bases). V lost 1 base to trimming and J lost 13 bases, with 14 bases between them. Germline CDR1 is SEHNR and CDR2 is FQNEAQ (reference sequence). The CDR3 is 13 amino acids. The CDR3 DNA follows: TGTGCCAGCAGCTTAGAAGGAGGGGATGGACAGTTCTTC. The encoded protein is CASSLEGGDGQFF.

The chain joins TRBV27 to TRBJ2-5; D call uncertain. Germline values: CDR1 MNHEY, CDR2 SMNVEV (reference sequence). The CDR3 runs to 13 residues. Trimming removed 6 bases from V and 4 bases from J, with 12 bases in between. In DNA, the CDR3 is TGTGCCAGCAGGAGTTCTGTTTCAGAGACCCAGTACTTC. This codes for CASRSSVSETQYF.